Listed below are T cell receptor beta chains from one sample, sequenced in a study of T cells in Graves' hyperthyroidism and ophthalmopathy. TCRdb independently ran MiXCR on the multiplex PCR reads; one entry per CDR3 protein. Here the sample spans over 500,000 distinct CDR3 sequences, 13% to 15% being singletons. Material: blood. The receptor set was obtained from a middle-aged woman with Graves' hyperthyroidism. Each CDR3 is given with its conserved first and last residue. Clone sizes are given selectively: once, few, many, or a class where the clone is expanded.

clone_size: -
v_call: TRBV27
cdr3_aa: CASSPGTNVPGELFF

clone_size: many
v_call: TRBV7-2
cdr3_aa: CASSLELVWGNEQFF

clone_size: many
v_call: TRBV7-9
cdr3_aa: CASSATQGRQTDTQYF

clone_size: few
v_call: TRBV19
cdr3_aa: CASSRLPVSYEQYF

clone_size: many
v_call: TRBV12-3/TRBV12-4
cdr3_aa: CASLTVSYSGANVLTF

clone_size: many
v_call: TRBV30
cdr3_aa: CAWSVGGIVYEQYF

clone_size: many
v_call: TRBV29-1
cdr3_aa: CSVDRQGIGGYTF

clone_size: many
v_call: TRBV5-5
cdr3_aa: CASSLNSGQVSNQPQHF

clone_size: many
v_call: TRBV7-6
cdr3_aa: CASSARDRSSYEQYF

clone_size: few
v_call: TRBV16
cdr3_aa: CASSQNLGYNEQFF

clone_size: many
v_call: TRBV5-1
cdr3_aa: CASSGAGESYYNEQFF

clone_size: many
v_call: TRBV7-8
cdr3_aa: CASSLGGLAGSPRSYEQYF

clone_size: few
v_call: TRBV18
cdr3_aa: CASSPGQQKNIQYF

clone_size: many
v_call: TRBV3-1
cdr3_aa: CASSLRSTSGSEQYF

clone_size: -
v_call: TRBV20-1
cdr3_aa: CSARPDSGGVYGYTF

clone_size: few
v_call: TRBV20-1
cdr3_aa: CSARGVGITGELFF

clone_size: -
v_call: TRBV2
cdr3_aa: CASSLLGQLNYEQYF

clone_size: many
v_call: TRBV11-2
cdr3_aa: CASSLDWTGASTDTQYF

clone_size: many
v_call: TRBV30
cdr3_aa: CAWMLGGERYEQYF

clone_size: few
v_call: TRBV5-1
cdr3_aa: CASRSLAGESDTQYF

clone_size: many
v_call: TRBV27
cdr3_aa: CASSRQTGAETQYF

clone_size: -
v_call: TRBV5-6
cdr3_aa: CASSLAGTQNIQYF

clone_size: many
v_call: TRBV3-1
cdr3_aa: CASSQAGGVRTEAFF

clone_size: many
v_call: TRBV11-3
cdr3_aa: CASSLGWPDGEQFF

clone_size: many
v_call: TRBV11-2
cdr3_aa: CASSLVPETQYF

clone_size: -
v_call: TRBV20-1
cdr3_aa: CSATSGIQYEQYF

clone_size: few
v_call: TRBV5-1
cdr3_aa: CASSTGQAATNEKLFF

clone_size: many
v_call: TRBV28
cdr3_aa: CASSGGLAQQYF

clone_size: -
v_call: TRBV29-1
cdr3_aa: CSVERQGIDTQYF

clone_size: many
v_call: TRBV28
cdr3_aa: CASSFPGTGNDETQYF

clone_size: -
v_call: TRBV3-1
cdr3_aa: CASSQKTGMSEKLFF

clone_size: -
v_call: TRBV14
cdr3_aa: CASSLQGGREKLFF

clone_size: many
v_call: TRBV12-3/TRBV12-4
cdr3_aa: CASSLSQGAHEQYF

clone_size: -
v_call: TRBV7-3
cdr3_aa: CASSPVHGGRDTQYF

clone_size: many
v_call: TRBV7-9
cdr3_aa: CASSTSRGLSEQYF

clone_size: many
v_call: TRBV10-3
cdr3_aa: CAIMTAMDSPLHF

clone_size: few
v_call: TRBV6-1
cdr3_aa: CASSSFSTGQYEKLFF

clone_size: many
v_call: TRBV2
cdr3_aa: CASSDIFLGSYEQYF

clone_size: -
v_call: TRBV6-1
cdr3_aa: CASGGGRNSPLHF

clone_size: -
v_call: TRBV30
cdr3_aa: CAWSRGGTGGQETQYF

clone_size: many
v_call: TRBV7-9
cdr3_aa: CASSLAENEQFF

clone_size: few
v_call: TRBV11-2
cdr3_aa: CASSWGRLETLFF

clone_size: many
v_call: TRBV3-1
cdr3_aa: CASSHTSSLYNEQFF

clone_size: -
v_call: TRBV18
cdr3_aa: CASSPDRGAQSYNEQFF

clone_size: many
v_call: TRBV6-1
cdr3_aa: CASEGGFPYEQYF

clone_size: few
v_call: TRBV4-2
cdr3_aa: CASSQARRGGGETQYF

clone_size: many
v_call: TRBV28
cdr3_aa: CASSLPPGGLAGSSSYNEQFF

clone_size: many
v_call: TRBV20-1
cdr3_aa: CSARDRGSTEAFF

clone_size: -
v_call: TRBV9
cdr3_aa: CASSLGLAGDPSTGELFF

clone_size: many
v_call: TRBV7-8
cdr3_aa: CASSSHADRRTYEQYF

clone_size: many
v_call: TRBV7-9
cdr3_aa: CASSLDGTQKETQYF

clone_size: many
v_call: TRBV5-4
cdr3_aa: CASSSGQLQGNEQFF

clone_size: -
v_call: TRBV18
cdr3_aa: CASSPQGLSSGNTIYF

clone_size: -
v_call: TRBV27
cdr3_aa: CASSLQVNQPQHF

clone_size: -
v_call: TRBV5-1
cdr3_aa: CASSWTGGSYNEQFF

clone_size: many
v_call: TRBV7-2
cdr3_aa: CASSLVGTGTDTQYF

clone_size: few
v_call: TRBV7-9
cdr3_aa: CASSSQKDRSFTGELFF

clone_size: -
v_call: TRBV28
cdr3_aa: CASRLDYTGELFF

clone_size: -
v_call: TRBV19
cdr3_aa: CASSSSGRDIDTQYF